Listed below are T cell receptor beta chains from one sample, sequenced in a study of Graves' ophthalmopathy and Graves' hyperthyroidism. TCRdb recomputed calls from the multiplex PCR reads with MiXCR, one row per CDR3 protein. Of around 1,000,000 distinct CDR3 sequences in the sample, about 35% are singletons; the top ten hold 11%. The sequenced sample was peripheral blood or thyroid tissue (not recorded which). The source is an adult man with Graves' hyperthyroidism. CDR3s leave out the opening cysteine and the closing phenylalanine or tryptophan.

V gene	J gene	CDR3 protein
TRBV20-1	TRBJ1-1	SARSGFEAF
TRBV7-9	TRBJ1-1	ASSPQRGQGVTEAF
TRBV10-3	TRBJ2-7	AIAGTGLPYEQY
TRBV20-1	TRBJ2-5	SARAPGGPVTQY
TRBV5-1	TRBJ2-5	ASSSQPGTFGETQY
TRBV7-9	TRBJ1-1	ASSEQGHTEAF
TRBV2	TRBJ2-5	ASSDEDREVFETQY
TRBV12-3/TRBV12-4	TRBJ1-1	ASSSARQGGMNTEAF
TRBV5-1	TRBJ2-2	ASSHTSGAGELF
TRBV10-3	TRBJ1-4	AISESTGVNEKLF
TRBV5-1	TRBJ2-7	ASSGGLASYEQY
TRBV10-3	TRBJ1-6	ATSVGVVNSPLH
TRBV20-1	TRBJ2-7	SARAGIYEQY
TRBV19	TRBJ2-5	ASSMDLGETQY
TRBV24-1	TRBJ1-1	ATRPGAATEAF
TRBV7-2	TRBJ2-5	ASSLGTGGVIPQETQY
TRBV5-1	TRBJ2-7	ASSGTGTGLGEQY